Here is one T cell receptor (beta chain) with its context. Its antigen specificity is not known. No per-base quality is available; no much larger clone lies one base away. From cysteine to phenylalanine, the CDR3 is 12 amino acids long. Of the read, only the CDR3 DNA is kept; its 36 bases are in frame from base 1. Trimming takes 3 bases from V and 6 bases from J, and the germline ends sit 6 bases apart. CDR1 MDHEN and CDR2 SYDVKM were looked up in the germline V gene. For each subset, genomic DNA was extracted from roughly 10,000 to 100,000 sorted cells using the DNeasy Blood and Tissue Kit. The immunoSEQ service sequenced and mapped the TCRbeta V-J or V-D-J regions, with coverage above 8x for each sample. As for how the authors treated the data: Analysis was restricted to productive rearrangements exported from the immunoSEQ Analyzer platform, and clonality was assessed using the 500 most abundant clones. The Morisita-Horn similarity index and the Jaccard index were used to quantify the overlap in repertoires between populations. In more than 5 cancer patients, Morisita-Horn similarity was measured between the TCR repertoires of CD8 T-cell subsets. TCRdb retrieved this table from immuneACCESS and kept in-frame rearrangements only. Not all clones are present; in checked studies, unresolved V genes account for under half, and no reason is known for the remainder. D and trimming were read from the DNA, whereas the V and J calls and clone size are those reported in that table. This sample gives several thousand clones in total; 50% to 75% of them show up just once. The leading ten clones occupy more than 55% of the sample.

This sample is drawn from a study of CD39 and CD103 CD8 tumor-infiltrating T cells (dated by TCRdb to the late 2010s). Context from the whole study: Repertoire comparisons were shown for an HPV-positive HNSCC, an HPV-negative HNSCC, an ovarian cancer and a melanoma patient. Repertoires of CD8 TIL subsets defined by CD103 and CD39 were compared with peripheral memory CD8 T cells by TCRbeta CDR3 deep sequencing.

Broad study findings and their caveats: DP TIL clonotypes were rarely found in blood or uninvolved lymph node, whereas DN TIL clonotypes largely overlapped peripheral memory CD8 repertoires. DP CD8 TILs appeared more oligoclonal than DN and SP CD8 TILs and blood memory CD8 T cells, with top 30 clonotypes covering roughly 50-86%.

Patients were not receiving therapy at sample collection, though earlier treatments ranged from chemotherapy, radiotherapy, surgery and immunotherapy to none. After thawing, cells were enriched for T lymphocytes using a negative-selection kit, with EpCAM beads added for tumor-infiltrating lymphocytes. Memory CD8 T cells were sorted using a CD8+CD4-CD45RA- gate, without regard to whether the cells expressed CCR7. Peripheral blood mononuclear cells were isolated by Ficoll-Paque PLUS gradient and cryopreserved before analysis. On a FACSAria II, each population was sorted to 99% purity, and the resulting cell pellets were frozen for TCR sequencing with no culture step.

The receptor comes from a human donor with head and neck squamous cell carcinoma. The sequence joins TRBV28 to TRBJ2-1; a confident D gene designation cannot be given. Source material: CD8+ T cells sorted from blood. Per the publication, the cell subset or site label means: total memory CD8 T cells (CD45RA-CCR7+/-) from blood or uninvolved lymph node. The DNA is TGTGCCAGCAGTTTTCGGCCCAATGAGCAGTTCTTC. This gives the protein CASSFRPNEQFF.